One and the same sample provided the 5 T cell receptor beta chains below, sequenced in a study of cytomegalovirus exposure and HLA in healthy donors. Amplification used 60 Vbeta primers and 13 Jbeta primers. The method was immunoSEQ multiplex PCR; TCRdb's version includes in-frame clones alone and lacks a portion of them. The sample records about 79,000 clones, 67% being singletons. Sequencing used PBMCs. Every receptor here comes from a woman in her forties or fifties in good health and CMV-seropositive.

This chain connects TRBV5-1 to TRBJ2-5; 11 nucleotides agree with TRBD2. Germline V lookup: CDR1 SGHRS, CDR2 YFSETQ. The trim removed 4 bases at V and 5 bases at J, leaving 7 bases unmatched. This CDR3 comprises 15 residues. CDR3 in amino acids: CASSQSLAGVETQYF. The CDR3 DNA is TGCGCCAGCAGCCAGTCACTAGCGGGGGTTGAGACCCAGTACTTC.

The V gene is TRBV15, the J gene TRBJ1-5; perhaps TRBD1 as D (6 bases). V shed 0 bases and J shed 2 bases, with 14 bases lying between them. Germline V gene sequence: CDR1 LNHNV, CDR2 YYDKDF (reference sequence). The CDR3 covers 17 residues. The CDR3 sequence: CATSRDWGGTGNQPQHF. CDR3 bases: TGTGCCACCAGCAGAGATTGGGGGGGCACGGGCAATCAGCCCCAGCATTTT.

The CDR3 bases are TGTGCAGCTGAGCCCCTTTCCTCCTTTAACTATGGCTACACCTTC. Its translation: CAAEPLSSFNYGYTF. This chain joins TRBV28 and TRBJ1-2; no clear D gene. Germline lookup yields CDR1 MDHEN and CDR2 SYDVKM. The CDR3 is 15 amino acids.

V is TRBV5-1 and J is TRBJ2-2, with D possibly matching TRBD2 (6 bases). Germline values: CDR1 SGHRS, CDR2 YFSETQ. The CDR3 consists of 13 residues. With 0 bases removed from V and 11 bases from J, the gap between germline ends came to 11 bases. The CDR3 here is CASSLAGVQELFF. CDR3 bases: TGCGCCAGCAGCTTGGCGGGGGTACAAGAGCTGTTTTTT. The full variable domain, rest sourced from reference TRBV5-1 and TRBJ2-2, is KAGVTQTPRYLIKTRGQQVTLSCSPISGHRSVSWYQQTPGQGLQFLFEYFSETQRNKGNFPGRFSGRQFSNSRSEMNVSTLELGDSALYLCASSLAGVQELFFGEGSRLTVL.

This clone was counted only a few times. This chain connects TRBV9 to TRBJ2-7; D might be TRBD2 (5 bases). V shed 2 bases and J shed 2 bases, with 11 bases lying between them. CDR3 size: 14 residues. Germline V lookup: CDR1 SGDLS, CDR2 YYNGEE. In DNA, the CDR3 is TGTGCCAGCAGCGTGGTTGACTACCCCTACGAGCAGTACTTC. Translating gives CASSVVDYPYEQYF. The full variable domain, in which reference TRBV9 and TRBJ2-7 provide the parts outside the CDR3, is DSGVTQTPKHLITATGQRVTLRCSPRSGDLSVYWYQQSLDQGLQFLIQYYNGEERAKGNILERFSAQQFPDLHSELNLSSLELGDSALYFCASSVVDYPYEQYFGPGTRLTVT.